One T cell receptor beta chain is described in this entry. The sample belongs to a study of Ad26.COV2.S vaccination and SARS-CoV-2 variants. Treatment indicated: over 15 received Ad26.COV2.S at low or high dose, single or two shots; 5 received placebo; per-sample allocation not given. It was on day 63 after the first vaccine or placebo injection that samples were taken. Sequencing used immunoSEQ multiplex PCR; TCRdb keeps in-frame clones, though not all of them. The sample lists some 450,000 clones; about nine tenths were seen once. This receptor was identified in a person aged 18-60 years who received the Ad26.COV2.S COVID-19 vaccine or a placebo. Sample: peripheral blood, taken in a trial of Ad26.COV2.S vaccine versus placebo.

CDR3 nucleotides: TGCGCCAGCAGCTCCCTCGGGACAGTTTACGAGCAGTACTTC. It is translated as CASSSLGTVYEQYF. This rearrangement joins TRBV5-1 to TRBJ2-7; TRBD1 matches 7 bases. V was pared by 3 bases and J by 4 bases, with 7 bases of the junction left unmatched. From germline, CDR1 is SGHRS and CDR2 YFSETQ. The CDR3 extends over 14 amino acids.